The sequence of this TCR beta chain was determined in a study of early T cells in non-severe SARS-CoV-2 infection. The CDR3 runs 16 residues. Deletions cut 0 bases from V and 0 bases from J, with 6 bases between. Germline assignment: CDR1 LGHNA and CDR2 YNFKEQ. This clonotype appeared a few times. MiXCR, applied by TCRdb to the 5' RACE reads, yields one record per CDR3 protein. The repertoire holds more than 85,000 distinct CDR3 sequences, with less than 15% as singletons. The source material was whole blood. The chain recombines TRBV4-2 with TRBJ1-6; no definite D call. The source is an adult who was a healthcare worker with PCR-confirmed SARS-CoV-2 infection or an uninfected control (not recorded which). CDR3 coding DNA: TGTGCCAGCAGCCAAGAAAAGGCCTCCTATAATTCACCCCTCCACTTT. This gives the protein CASSQEKASYNSPLHF.